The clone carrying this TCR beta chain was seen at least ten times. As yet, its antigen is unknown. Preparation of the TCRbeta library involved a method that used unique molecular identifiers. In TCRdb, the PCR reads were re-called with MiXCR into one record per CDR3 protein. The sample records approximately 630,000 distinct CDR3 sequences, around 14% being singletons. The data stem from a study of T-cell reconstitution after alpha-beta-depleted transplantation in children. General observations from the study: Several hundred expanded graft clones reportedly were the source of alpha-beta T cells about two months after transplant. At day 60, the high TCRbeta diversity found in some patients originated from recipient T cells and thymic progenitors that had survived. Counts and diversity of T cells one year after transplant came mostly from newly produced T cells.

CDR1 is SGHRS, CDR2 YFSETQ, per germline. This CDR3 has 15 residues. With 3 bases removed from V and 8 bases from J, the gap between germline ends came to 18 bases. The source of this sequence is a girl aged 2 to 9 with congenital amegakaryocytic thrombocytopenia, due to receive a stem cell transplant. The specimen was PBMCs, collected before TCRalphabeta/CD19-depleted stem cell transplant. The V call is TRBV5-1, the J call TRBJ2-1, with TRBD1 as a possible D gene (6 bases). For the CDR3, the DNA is TGCGCCAGCAGCTCTACCGGGACACAAGGGGATGAGCAGTTCTTC. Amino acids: CASSSTGTQGDEQFF.